The 21 T cell receptor beta chains below were found in one sample sequenced in a study of shared clonotypes between healthy human individuals. The data were produced by immunoSEQ multiplex PCR, yet TCRdb's version contains in-frame clones alone and is incomplete. Among around 550,000 clones listed, approximately 95% were seen once. The sequenced sample consisted of naive CD4+ T cells sorted from blood. Subset specified: CD45RA+ positively selected. The receptors were sampled from a woman aged 25 to 39 in good health.

The gene calls are TRBV29-1 and TRBJ2-2, with D possibly matching TRBD2 (5 bases). This CDR3 has 12 residues. Germline lookup yields CDR1 SQVTM and CDR2 ANQGSEA. V was trimmed by 8 bases and J by 1 base, leaving 8 bases between them. CDR3 residues: CSFSGNTGELFF. The DNA of the CDR3 is TGCAGCTTCAGCGGGAACACCGGGGAGCTGTTTTTT.

The chain couples TRBV7-7 to TRBJ2-5, with 9 bases that match TRBD1. CDR1 SSHAT and CDR2 FNYEAQ come from the germline V gene (reference sequence). The V segment lost 5 bases and the J segment 5 bases; nucleotides outside the gene matches: 3. The length of the CDR3 is 13 residues. The CDR3 reads CASSPTGGETQYF. The CDR3 nucleotides are TGTGCCAGCAGCCCGACAGGGGGGGAGACCCAGTACTTC.

The chain employs TRBV6-6 and TRBJ2-2; 9 nucleotides line up with TRBD1. Trimming removed 7 bases from V and 4 bases from J; junction bases left unmatched: 4. Germline V CDR1 and CDR2: MNHNY, SVGAGI (reference sequence). This CDR3 has 14 residues. As DNA, the CDR3 is TGTGCCAGCACCCCGACAGGGGGCACCGGGGAGCTGTTTTTT. Protein product: CASTPTGGTGELFF.

The chain is built from TRBV2 and TRBJ2-7; D may be TRBD1 or TRBD2 (6 bases each). Trimming cost V 5 bases and J 4 bases, with 18 bases left between them. This CDR3 is built from 15 residues. The germline gives CDR1 SNHLY, CDR2 FYNNEI. The DNA of the CDR3 is TGTGCCAGCAGTCCGGGGATCAAAGGGGGGTACGAGCAGTACTTC. It is translated as CASSPGIKGGYEQYF.

The chain couples TRBV2 to TRBJ2-1; no clear D. The germline gives CDR1 SNHLY, CDR2 FYNNEI. V dropped 4 bases and J dropped 8 bases, with 9 bases sitting between them. The CDR3 totals 12 residues. The DNA for the CDR3 is TGTGCCAGCAGTGGGCAGGTTTATGAGCAGTTCTTC. Protein product: CASSGQVYEQFF.

The chain uses TRBV28 and TRBJ2-7; 9 positions agree with TRBD1. J gave up 1 base and V 5 bases, and 3 bases lay outside the gene matches. CDR1 MDHEN and CDR2 SYDVKM come from the germline V gene. The CDR3 totals 14 residues. CDR3 nucleotides: TGTGCCAGCAGTCTACAGGGGGCTTCCTACGAGCAGTACTTC. Translated: CASSLQGASYEQYF. The whole variable domain, filled in from reference TRBV28 and TRBJ2-7, reads DVKVTQSSRYLVKRTGEKVFLECVQDMDHENMFWYRQDPGLGLRLIYFSYDVKMKEKGDIPEGYSVSREKKERFSLILESASTNQTSMYLCASSLQGASYEQYFGPGTRLTVT.

As for this clone: Other DNA sequences in this specimen translate into the identical CDR3. This chain links TRBV5-1 with TRBJ1-1; D call uncertain. The CDR3 extends over 13 amino acids. V lost 3 bases, J lost 1 base, and 7 bases lay in between. Germline V CDR1 and CDR2: SGHRS, YFSETQ. CDR3 region: CASSSTTNTEAFF. The CDR3 DNA sequence: TGCGCCAGCAGCTCCACAACGAACACTGAAGCTTTCTTT.

The CDR3 loop is CATRIAVAYNEQFF. The CDR3 bases are TGTGCCACCAGGATAGCGGTAGCCTACAATGAGCAGTTCTTC. The V gene is TRBV15, the J gene TRBJ2-1; D possibly corresponds to TRBD2 (6 bases). V was cut by 6 bases and J by 2 bases, with 11 bases left in between. Germline CDR1 and CDR2: LNHNV and YYDKDF (reference sequence). The CDR3 sequence is 14 residues long.

The V call is TRBV5-4, the J call TRBJ2-5; TRBD2 is a possible D gene (6 bases). V lost 8 bases to trimming and J lost 3 bases, with 14 bases between them. Germline V gene sequence: CDR1 SGHNT, CDR2 YYREEE (reference sequence). CDR3 size: 13 residues. The CDR3 bases are TGTGCCAGTGGGGCTAGCGATAAAGAGACCCAGTACTTC. Its protein is CASGASDKETQYF.

The rearrangement uses TRBV9 and TRBJ2-7, with D maybe TRBD2 (7 bases). The CDR3 runs to 16 residues. Per germline, CDR1 SGDLS and CDR2 YYNGEE. Trimming stripped 4 bases from V and 5 bases from J, with 22 bases between. The CDR3 loop reads CASSSRAGDYGDEQYF. The DNA for the CDR3 is TGTGCCAGCAGCTCGAGGGCAGGGGACTATGGTGACGAGCAGTACTTC.

This chain links TRBV29-1 with TRBJ1-1; D remains unclear. CDR1 and CDR2 (germline): SQVTM, ANQGSEA. Deletions cut 4 bases from V and 2 bases from J, with 11 bases between. This CDR3 has 13 amino acids. CDR3 region: CSVVPRENTEAFF. The CDR3 nucleotides are TGCAGCGTTGTTCCGCGGGAAAACACTGAAGCTTTCTTT.

The J gene is TRBJ2-1, the V gene TRBV7-3; perhaps TRBD2 as D (7 bases). The CDR3 sequence is 18 residues long. The germline V gene has CDR1 SGHTA and CDR2 FQGTGA. V lost 1 base, J lost 3 bases, and 19 bases lay in between. CDR3 sequence reads: CASSLMDSQAGYYNEQFF. CDR3 sequence (DNA): TGTGCCAGCAGCTTAATGGACAGCCAAGCGGGATACTACAATGAGCAGTTCTTC.

V gene TRBV10-3 combines with J gene TRBJ2-3; 7 nucleotides line up with TRBD1. J lost 5 bases, V lost 6 bases, and 8 bases had no gene match. Germline CDR1 reads ENHRY; CDR2 reads SYGVKD. The CDR3 loop spans 14 amino acids. CDR3 in amino acids: CAIRSGTGEDTQYF. CDR3 DNA sequence: TGTGCCATCAGATCAGGAACAGGGGAAGATACGCAGTATTTT.

The rearrangement links TRBV5-4 to TRBJ2-2; no clear D. V lost 4 bases to trimming and J lost 4 bases, with 8 bases between them. The CDR3 contains 13 residues. CDR1 SGHNT and CDR2 YYREEE come from the germline V gene (reference sequence). The CDR3 DNA follows: TGTGCCAGCAGCGGATCAGGCACCGGGGAGCTGTTTTTT. It codes for CASSGSGTGELFF.

This chain uses TRBV29-1 with TRBJ2-1, with 11 bases aligning to TRBD2. Germline V gene data show CDR1 as SQVTM and CDR2 as ANQGSEA. The CDR3 extends over 14 amino acids. V was pared by 6 bases and J by 6 bases, with 7 bases of the junction left unmatched. CDR3 DNA: TGCAGCGTCACTAGCGGGAGTATGGGCAATGAGCAGTTCTTC. As protein: CSVTSGSMGNEQFF.

This clone was seen a few times. V usage is TRBV7-9 and J usage is TRBJ1-1, with no clear D. The CDR3 is 14 residues long. Deletions cut 5 bases from V and 3 bases from J, with 13 bases between. Germline CDR1 reads SEHNR; CDR2 reads FQNEAQ (reference sequence). The CDR3 reads CASSIHVRDTEAFF. In DNA form, the CDR3 reads TGTGCCAGCAGCATCCATGTTAGGGACACTGAAGCTTTCTTT.

The rearrangement uses TRBV28 and TRBJ2-7; TRBD2 might be the D (6 bases). The CDR3 runs to 16 residues. CDR1 and CDR2 (germline): MDHEN, SYDVKM. Trimming removed 5 bases at V and 0 bases at J, with 17 bases between. CDR3 nucleotides: TGTGCCAGCAGTAGTGGGGGTGCGGGAAGCTCCTACGAGCAGTACTTC. Amino acids: CASSSGGAGSSYEQYF.

CDR3 region: CASSPWRGVYEQYF. The CDR3 DNA sequence: TGTGCCAGCAGTCCGTGGAGGGGGGTATACGAGCAGTACTTC. The V gene is TRBV28, the J gene TRBJ2-7; either TRBD1 or TRBD2 may fit D (6 bases each). There are 14 residues in the CDR3. V was cut by 5 bases and J by 4 bases, with 15 bases left in between. Germline V gene data show CDR1 as MDHEN and CDR2 as SYDVKM.

The chain combines TRBV5-4 with TRBJ2-5, with 12 bases matching TRBD1. The J call may be faulty, since TRBJ2-7 better matches the DNA end. The CDR3 has 15 residues. Germline values: CDR1 SGHNT, CDR2 YYREEE (reference sequence). This CDR3 is CASSIRDRGLYEQYF. The CDR3 nucleotides are TGTGCCAGCAGCATCCGGGACAGGGGGCTCTACGAGCAGTACTTC.

The chain carries TRBV5-8 and TRBJ2-3; TRBD1 agrees at 7 bases. The CDR3 runs 15 residues. Germline CDR1 and CDR2: SGHTS and YDEGEE. V dropped 4 bases and J dropped 2; count of bases not matched to a gene: 7. CDR3: CASSTDRIITDTQYF. As DNA, the CDR3 is TGTGCCAGCAGCACGGACAGGATCATCACAGATACGCAGTATTTT.

A word on this clone: Other DNA variants within this sample encode the same CDR3. The J gene is TRBJ2-7, the V gene TRBV10-1; no clear D. The CDR3 contains 13 residues. V lost 0 bases, J lost 3 bases, and 6 bases lay in between. CDR1 and CDR2 (germline): WNHNN, SYGVQD (reference sequence). CDR3 region: CASSESGSYEQYF. The CDR3 coding sequence is TGCGCCAGCAGTGAGTCTGGCAGCTACGAGCAGTACTTC.